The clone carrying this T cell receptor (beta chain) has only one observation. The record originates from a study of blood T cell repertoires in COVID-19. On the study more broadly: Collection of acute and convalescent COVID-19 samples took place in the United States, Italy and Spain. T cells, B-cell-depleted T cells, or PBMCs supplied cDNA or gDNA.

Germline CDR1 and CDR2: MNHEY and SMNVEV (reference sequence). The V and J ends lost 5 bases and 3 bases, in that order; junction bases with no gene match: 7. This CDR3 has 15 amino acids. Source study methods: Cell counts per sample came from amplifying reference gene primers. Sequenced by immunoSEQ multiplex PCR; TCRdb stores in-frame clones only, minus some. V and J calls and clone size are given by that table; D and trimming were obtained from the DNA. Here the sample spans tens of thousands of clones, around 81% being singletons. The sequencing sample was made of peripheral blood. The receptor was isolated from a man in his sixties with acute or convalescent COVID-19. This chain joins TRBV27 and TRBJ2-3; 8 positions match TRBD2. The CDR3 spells CASSPRGGATDTQYF. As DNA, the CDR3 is TGTGCCAGCAGTCCACGGGGGGGCGCGACAGATACGCAGTATTTT.